Given below is one T cell receptor (beta chain) in context. The sample comes from a study of cytotoxic CD8 clonotypes in ibrutinib-treated CLL. This table comes from immunoSEQ multiplex PCR, and its TCRdb copy is limited to in-frame clones, with some not included. The sample consists of 50,000 or so clones, approximately 87% of them appearing once. The length of the CDR3 is 17 residues. The germline CDR1 and CDR2 sequences are ENHRY and SYGVKD. The V end lost 3 bases, the J end lost 0 bases, and 12 bases lay between the germline ends. The V and J genes are TRBV10-3 and TRBJ2-6; maybe TRBD2 (5 bases). The origin of this receptor is a human donor with chronic lymphocytic leukemia. The source was PBMCs, collected after 24 months of ibrutinib treatment. The CDR3 is CAISEGGPHSGANVLTF. CDR3 in DNA: TGTGCCATCAGTGAAGGAGGCCCTCACTCTGGGGCCAACGTCCTGACTTTC.